The TCR beta chain under discussion was sequenced for a study of cytomegalovirus exposure and HLA in healthy donors. Study findings and constraints: The authors listed 150 to 200 TCR beta chains as cytomegalovirus-associated.

An approximately 130-subject validation cohort, separate from the approximately 670-subject first cohort, supplied the donors. Measured with immunoSEQ multiplex PCR; TCRdb has only the in-frame clones, and not every one. The table shows 120,000 or so clones, with around 90% occurring only once. About this clone itself: What it binds is unknown.

This CDR3 has 13 amino acids. V dropped 0 bases and J dropped 4 bases, with 7 bases sitting between them. Germline assignment: CDR1 KGHSH and CDR2 LQKENI. This receptor was obtained from a woman between 18 and 29 years old in good health and CMV-seronegative. The sequenced material came from PBMCs. The genes are TRBV18 and TRBJ2-7; no definite D call. The CDR3, as DNA: TGTGCCAGCTCACCACCATTGTCATACGAGCAGTACTTC. Protein sequence: CASSPPLSYEQYF.